The 25 T cell receptor beta chains reported below all come from one sample, sequenced in a study of T-cell memory formation after mild COVID-19. TCRdb reanalysed the 5' RACE reads using MiXCR and keeps one entry per CDR3 protein. The table shows about 110,000 distinct CDR3 sequences, with roughly 12% occurring only once. The sequencing input was PBMCs or a T cell subset sorted from them (not recorded which). These receptor sequences come from an adult woman who had mild COVID-19 (a few samples of this study predate the infection). Cell type and time point are not known.

This clonotype was found a few times. The chain combines TRBV5-1 with TRBJ2-1, with unresolved D. The V and J ends lost 2 bases and 7 bases respectively, with 16 bases between them. The CDR3 consists of 15 residues. Germline lookup yields CDR1 SGHRS and CDR2 YFSETQ. The CDR3 nucleotides read TGCGCCAGCAGCTTAGTCGCTAGAGTAGAGAATGAGCAGTTCTTC. It is translated as CASSLVARVENEQFF.

This clonotype was counted many times. This chain joins TRBV24-1 and TRBJ2-1; 11 bases fit TRBD2. J lost 5 bases, V lost 5 bases, and 10 bases had no gene match. Germline V gene sequence: CDR1 KGHDR, CDR2 SFDVKD. This CDR3 is 17 amino acids long. The CDR3 DNA is TGTGCCACCAGTGCCCCCGTCGCACTAGCGGGAGACAATGAGCAGTTCTTC. Translation gives CATSAPVALAGDNEQFF.

The chain is built from TRBV4-1 and TRBJ1-1, with TRBD1 as a possible D gene (5 bases). The CDR3 covers 14 residues. V was pared by 5 bases and J by 1 base, with 11 bases between. Germline values: CDR1 MGHRA, CDR2 YSYEKL. This CDR3 is CASSVPGTNTEAFF. CDR3 DNA sequence: TGCGCCAGCAGCGTACCCGGGACGAACACTGAAGCTTTCTTT.

The rearrangement uses TRBV7-3 and TRBJ2-7, with 9 bases that match TRBD1. This CDR3 is 15 amino acids long. J gave up 3 bases and V 5 bases, and 8 bases lay outside the gene matches. The germline gives CDR1 SGHTA, CDR2 FQGTGA. CDR3 in amino acids: CASSPRGTGIYEQYF. The CDR3 region has the DNA TGTGCCAGCAGCCCCCGAGGGACAGGGATCTACGAGCAGTACTTC.

V is TRBV18 and J is TRBJ2-1; TRBD2 matches 7 bases. With V trimmed by 2 bases and J by 0 bases, 10 bases remained unmatched. The CDR3 spans 18 residues. From germline, CDR1 is KGHSH and CDR2 LQKENI. The CDR3 loop reads CASSPLSSGTSSYNEQFF. The CDR3, as DNA: TGTGCCAGCTCACCATTGTCTAGCGGAACGAGCTCCTACAATGAGCAGTTCTTC.

Only a few counts were recorded for this clonotype. The chain joins TRBV7-9 to TRBJ1-2; D is ambiguous. V lost 6 bases and J lost 7, with 12 bases in between. The CDR3 runs 12 residues. Germline CDR1 and CDR2: SEHNR and FQNEAQ (reference sequence). Here the CDR3 reads CASRTAGPGYTF. CDR3 DNA sequence: TGTGCCAGCAGAACCGCGGGTCCTGGCTACACCTTC.

The CDR3 spells CASSEGQLYQPQHF. The CDR3 region has the DNA TGTGCCAGCAGTGAGGGACAGCTTTATCAGCCCCAGCATTTT. The gene calls are TRBV25-1 and TRBJ1-5, with TRBD1 identical over 7 bases. The CDR3 runs 14 residues. Trimming at V came to 3 bases and at J to 5 bases, leaving 4 bases not matched to a gene. In germline, CDR1 is MGHDK, CDR2 SYGVNS.

This clonotype showed up just a few times. The chain joins TRBV7-2 to TRBJ2-3; TRBD2 is a possible D gene (5 bases). The CDR3 has 15 amino acids. Germline V lookup: CDR1 SGHTA, CDR2 FQGNSA. Trimming took 2 bases from V and 4 from J, leaving 13 bases between them. The CDR3: CASSLSGYQSDTQYF. DNA of the CDR3: TGTGCCAGCAGCTTATCGGGGTATCAGTCAGATACGCAGTATTTT.

V gene TRBV4-2 combines with J gene TRBJ2-1, with 12 bases identical to TRBD2. The germline gives CDR1 LGHNA, CDR2 YNFKEQ. V gave up 1 base and J gave up 3 bases; unmatched junction bases: 7. CDR3 length equals 18 residues. CDR3 sequence: CASSQVHRTSGDYNEQFF. The CDR3 bases are TGTGCCAGCAGCCAAGTCCACCGGACTAGCGGGGACTACAATGAGCAGTTCTTC.

This clonotype has more than one count but fewer than ten. The gene calls are TRBV6-6 and TRBJ2-3, with 7 positions matching TRBD2. CDR3 length equals 14 residues. Unmatched junction bases numbered 6, after V lost 4 bases and J lost 5 bases. The V gene's germline CDR1 is MNHNY and CDR2 SVGAGI (reference sequence). DNA for the CDR3: TGTGCCAGCAGTTTCGGGACTACATTAGATACGCAGTATTTT. As protein: CASSFGTTLDTQYF.

The chain has TRBV19 and TRBJ2-1; 16 bases line up with TRBD2. The CDR3 spans 17 residues. Germline lookup yields CDR1 LNHDA and CDR2 SQIVND (reference sequence). Trimming removed 8 bases from V and 7 bases from J; junction bases left unmatched: 11. The CDR3, as DNA: TGTGCCAGTGAAACTTCCGGGACTAGCGGGAGGGCAAATGAGCAGTTCTTC. Amino acid sequence: CASETSGTSGRANEQFF.

V gene TRBV5-1 combines with J gene TRBJ1-2; no firm D call. This CDR3 has 16 residues. The V gene's germline CDR1 is SGHRS and CDR2 YFSETQ. The V gene lost 4 bases and the J gene lost 7 bases, with 23 bases spanning the gap. The CDR3 spells CASSPPGGSKSGGYTF. The CDR3 bases are TGCGCCAGCAGCCCTCCGGGCGGTAGCAAATCTGGTGGCTACACCTTC.

The chain uses TRBV5-1 and TRBJ2-5, with D perhaps given as TRBD1 or TRBD2 (5 bases each). Per the germline V gene, CDR1 is SGHRS and CDR2 is YFSETQ. V dropped 7 bases and J dropped 1 base, with 11 bases sitting between them. This CDR3 region has 13 residues. CDR3 in amino acids: CASRLGTQETQYF. CDR3 coding DNA: TGCGCCAGCCGCCTGGGGACCCAAGAGACCCAGTACTTC.

The J gene is TRBJ1-4, the V gene TRBV7-2; D remains ambiguous. V shed 3 bases and J shed 4 bases, with 9 bases lying between them. CDR3 length: 14 residues. Germline values: CDR1 SGHTA, CDR2 FQGNSA. CDR3: CASSFEEYNEKLFF. The CDR3 nucleotides read TGTGCCAGCAGCTTCGAGGAATATAATGAAAAACTGTTTTTT. The full variable domain, in which reference TRBV7-2 and TRBJ1-4 provide the parts outside the CDR3, is GAGVSQSPSNKVTEKGKDVELRCDPISGHTALYWYRQSLGQGLEFLIYFQGNSAPDKSGLPSDRFSAERTGGSVSTLTIQRTQQEDSAVYLCASSFEEYNEKLFFGSGTQLSVL.

The J gene is TRBJ2-7, the V gene TRBV19; TRBD1 might be the D (5 bases). V lost 11 bases to trimming and J lost 0 bases, with 8 bases between them. CDR3 length: 11 residues. Germline CDR1 and CDR2: LNHDA and SQIVND (reference sequence). The CDR3 DNA is TGTGCCGTAAGGGGCTCCTACGAGCAGTACTTC. This sequence encodes CAVRGSYEQYF.

The chain carries TRBV12-3 or TRBV12-4 and TRBJ1-3; TRBD1 matches at 9 bases. The CDR3 is 16 residues long. After removal of 4 bases from V and 3 bases from J, the junction contained 7 bases not matched to a gene. For the CDR3, the DNA is TGTGCCAGCAGTTATGGGACAGGGTTCTTTGGAAACACCATATATTTT. It yields the protein CASSYGTGFFGNTIYF.

This clonotype has a handful of counts. Here the CDR3 omits its conserved ending phenylalanine or tryptophan, so a read error is the likely source. No DNA is shown, since the ends of the CDR3 on it are uncertain; the CDR3 is the one TCRdb lists. V is TRBV6-5 and J is TRBJ1-1; no DNA check was done on the table's D call, TRBD1. Counting both end residues, the CDR3 totals 9 amino acids. Looked up from germline, CDR1 is MNHEY and CDR2 is SVGAGI. CDR3 residues: CASPEQQPS.

This clonotype was observed at least ten times. This chain links TRBV7-6 with TRBJ2-1; TRBD2 matches at 12 bases. Germline V gene lookup returns CDR1 SGHVS and CDR2 FNYEAQ. This CDR3 has 19 residues. V trimming: 5 bases; J trimming: 1 base; junction bases outside the gene matches: 12. The CDR3 nucleotides read TGTGCCAGCAGCACGCACCTCCCGGGACTAGCGGGTTCCTACAATGAGCAGTTCTTC. As protein: CASSTHLPGLAGSYNEQFF.

The V and J genes are TRBV12-3 or TRBV12-4 and TRBJ2-1; TRBD1 might be the D (5 bases). V lost 5 bases and J 2 bases, leaving 16 bases between the germline ends. CDR3 length equals 16 residues. This chain's CDR3 is CASSLGLSVAYNEQFF. CDR3 nucleotides: TGTGCCAGCAGTCTGGGGCTATCAGTGGCCTACAATGAGCAGTTCTTC.

This clonotype was observed a handful of times. This chain joins TRBV20-1 and TRBJ1-2; D not certain. V shed 6 bases and J shed 2 bases, with 1 base lying between them. Germline assignment: CDR1 DFQATT and CDR2 SNEGSKA (reference sequence). The CDR3 has 9 amino acids. CDR3 DNA sequence: TGCAGTGCCAACTATGGCTACACCTTC. Translating it yields CSANYGYTF.

The genes are TRBV7-9 and TRBJ1-4; D gene ambiguous. CDR3 length: 17 amino acids. CDR1 and CDR2 (germline): SEHNR, FQNEAQ (reference sequence). V shed 2 bases and J shed 1 base, with 14 bases lying between them. CDR3 in DNA: TGTGCCAGCAGCTTACGGAGCCAACGGTTAACTAATGAAAAACTGTTTTTT. Translation gives CASSLRSQRLTNEKLFF.

The chain joins TRBV29-1 to TRBJ2-7; TRBD1 matches 8 bases. This CDR3 spans 13 amino acids. J was trimmed by 0 bases and V by 6 bases; bases with no gene match: 4. Per the germline V gene, CDR1 is SQVTM and CDR2 is ANQGSEA. The CDR3 DNA follows: TGCAGCGTGTACAGGGGGAGCTCCTACGAGCAGTACTTC. This codes for CSVYRGSSYEQYF.

The chain has TRBV19 and TRBJ2-1; 11 bases are shared with TRBD2. The length of the CDR3 is 17 residues. The V and J ends lost 7 bases and 9 bases, in that order; junction bases with no gene match: 17. Per germline, CDR1 LNHDA and CDR2 SQIVND (reference sequence). The CDR3 sequence: CASTRLAGFLLDSEQFF. CDR3 DNA: TGTGCCAGTACGAGACTAGCGGGATTCCTACTCGACAGTGAGCAGTTCTTC.

In its sample, this clonotype was seen many times. The chain uses TRBV15 and TRBJ2-1, with 10 bases that match TRBD1. This CDR3 has 18 residues. V gave up 5 bases and J gave up 0 bases; unmatched junction bases: 10. The V gene's germline CDR1 is LNHNV and CDR2 YYDKDF (reference sequence). CDR3: CATSLLGTGASSYNEQFF. In nucleotides, the CDR3 is TGTGCCACCAGCCTCTTAGGGACAGGGGCTAGCTCCTACAATGAGCAGTTCTTC. Full variable domain (outside the CDR3, taken from reference TRBV15 and TRBJ2-1): DAMVIQNPRYQVTQFGKPVTLSCSQTLNHNVMYWYQQKSSQAPKLLFHYYDKDFNNEADTPDNFQSRRPNTSFCFLDIRSPGLGDTAMYLCATSLLGTGASSYNEQFFGPGTRLTVL.

The chain uses TRBV5-1 and TRBJ2-4; no definite D call. The CDR3 is 16 amino acids. Trimming left V 4 bases short and J 0 bases short, with 14 bases between. Per the germline V gene, CDR1 is SGHRS and CDR2 is YFSETQ. The CDR3 spells CASSVGETLAKNIQYF. CDR3 nucleotide sequence: TGCGCCAGCAGCGTAGGAGAGACCCTAGCCAAAAACATTCAGTACTTC.